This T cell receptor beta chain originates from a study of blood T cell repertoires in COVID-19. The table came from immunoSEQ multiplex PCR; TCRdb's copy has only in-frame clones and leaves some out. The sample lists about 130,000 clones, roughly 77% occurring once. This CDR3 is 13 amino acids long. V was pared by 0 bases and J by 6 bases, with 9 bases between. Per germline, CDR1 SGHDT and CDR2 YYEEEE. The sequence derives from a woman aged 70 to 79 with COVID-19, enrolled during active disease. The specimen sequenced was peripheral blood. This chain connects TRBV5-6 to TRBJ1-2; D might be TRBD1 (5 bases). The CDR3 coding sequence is TGTGCCAGCAGCTTGGTTAGGGGCGATGGCTACACCTTC. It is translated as CASSLVRGDGYTF.